This entry lists 18 T cell receptor beta chains sequenced from one sample in a study of T cells after yellow fever vaccination (dated by TCRdb to the late 2010s). The treatment or condition label on this specimen signifies: live attenuated yellow fever vaccine strain. Receptors were amplified or captured by 5' RACE. The instrument given in TCRdb is Illumina NovaSeq 6000. Through fastp at Q25 and MiXCR, TCRdb rebuilt clones from the public reads, retaining in-frame beta chains. Entries that share a CDR3 protein sequence are merged under the most common genes and DNA. The sample has about 58,000 distinct CDR3 sequences on record, around 5.4% of them singletons. 30% to 35% of the sample goes to the ten largest clones. The sample here was PBMCs, either bulk or a sorted T-cell subset (CD4+, CD8+, memory, or dextramer-sorted; not recorded which), taken on the day of the yellow fever booster vaccination. These receptors were taken from a man aged 18 to 35 who received the YFV17D yellow fever vaccine.

This clonotype was found many times. The chain has TRBV5-1 and TRBJ2-1; weak D call: TRBD2 (6 bases). The CDR3 spans 12 residues. Germline assignment: CDR1 SGHRS and CDR2 YFSETQ. V gave up 7 bases and J gave up 7 bases, with 12 bases separating them. This CDR3 is CASSGTQNEQFF. The CDR3 bases are TGCGCCAGCTCCGGGACTCAAAATGAGCAGTTCTTC.

There are many counts of this clonotype. This chain links TRBV4-1 with TRBJ2-1; D call uncertain. The CDR3 is 13 amino acids. Germline V gene data show CDR1 as MGHRA and CDR2 as YSYEKL. V was pared by 3 bases and J by 9 bases, with 12 bases between. The CDR3 here is CASSQIGPGEQFF. CDR3 nucleotides: TGCGCCAGCAGCCAGATAGGGCCCGGTGAGCAGTTCTTC.

This sequence joins TRBV4-3 and TRBJ2-6; D may match TRBD1 or TRBD2 (5 bases each). This CDR3 has 18 amino acids. Germline CDR1 and CDR2: LGHNA and YSLEER. The V end lost 4 bases, the J end lost 3 bases, and 19 bases lay between the germline ends. CDR3 protein: CASSLTGPSSFGANVLTF. CDR3 in DNA: TGCGCCAGCAGCCTCACGGGACCGTCCTCTTTTGGGGCCAACGTCCTGACTTTC.

This clonotype occurred many times. This chain uses TRBV10-1 with TRBJ2-1; TRBD2 is a possible D gene (6 bases). The CDR3 runs 13 residues. Trimming removed 7 bases from V and 9 bases from J, with 16 bases in between. Germline CDR1 and CDR2: WNHNN and SYGVQD (reference sequence). The CDR3 bases are TGCGCCAGCACCGCGAGAAGGGGAGGTGAGCAGTTCTTC. This translates into CASTARRGGEQFF.

The V gene is TRBV27, the J gene TRBJ2-1, with 9 bases matching TRBD1. CDR1 is MNHEY, CDR2 SMNVEV, per germline (reference sequence). This CDR3 is 17 amino acids long. V was clipped by 6 bases and J by 6 bases; unmatched bases: 15. CDR3 in DNA: TGTGCCAGCAGCCCTACCTCCGGGACAGGGAGGTTCAATGAGCAGTTCTTC. It codes for CASSPTSGTGRFNEQFF.

The chain has TRBV7-9 and TRBJ1-1; D is unclear. The V gene lost 5 bases and the J gene lost 0 bases, with 13 bases spanning the gap. There are 15 residues in the CDR3. The germline V gene encodes CDR1 SEHNR and CDR2 FQNEAQ (reference sequence). Written as DNA, the CDR3 is TGTGCCAGCAGCGCCGGCCGGCACCTGAACACTGAAGCTTTCTTT. This codes for CASSAGRHLNTEAFF. Supplemented by reference TRBV7-9 and TRBJ1-1, the full variable domain reads DTGVSQNPRHKITKRGQNVTFRCDPISEHNRLYWYRQTLGQGPEFLTYFQNEAQLEKSRLLSDRFSAERPKGSFSTLEIQRTEQGDSAMYLCASSAGRHLNTEAFFGQGTRLTVV.

This clonotype occurred a few times. The rearrangement uses TRBV21-1 and TRBJ2-3; the table names TRBD2, a call not compared with the DNA. TRBV21-1 is assigned pseudogene status. CDR3 size: 16 residues. The CDR3 region has the DNA TGTGCCAACAGGACTAGCGGGGGGGAGTCCCCAGATACGCAGTATTTT. This encodes CANRTSGGESPDTQYF.

This clonotype was detected ten times or more. The chain is built from TRBV12-3 or TRBV12-4 and TRBJ1-2; D unclear. The CDR3 length is 12 residues. The ends were cut back, 6 bases at V and 7 bases at J, with 12 bases in the middle. In DNA form, the CDR3 reads TGTGCCAGCAGGGACGGCAACGGTGGCTACACCTTC. It specifies CASRDGNGGYTF.

This clonotype was picked up a small number of times. This chain connects TRBV7-9 to TRBJ2-1; 10 bases are a match to TRBD1. Looked up from germline, CDR1 is SEHNR and CDR2 is FQNEAQ (reference sequence). The trim removed 4 bases at V and 9 bases at J, leaving 12 bases unmatched. The CDR3 is 16 residues long. The CDR3, as DNA: TGTGCCAGCAGCTCCATCCGCCGGGACAGGGGAGGTGAGCAGTTCTTC. This encodes CASSSIRRDRGGEQFF.

The genes are TRBV7-6 and TRBJ2-2, with D possibly TRBD1 on 6 matching bases. V was trimmed by 5 bases and J by 1 base, leaving 11 bases between them. The CDR3 sequence is 15 residues long. Germline CDR1 SGHVS, CDR2 FNYEAQ. CDR3 sequence: CASSGRGRNTGELFF. CDR3 DNA: TGTGCCAGCAGCGGCAGGGGCAGGAACACCGGGGAGCTGTTTTTT.

This clonotype was recorded at least ten times. The CDR3 nucleotides are TGCAGTGCTAGGGTAGCGGGGGCCAGCTCCTACGAGCAGTACTTC. As protein: CSARVAGASSYEQYF. The chain is built from TRBV20-1 and TRBJ2-7, with TRBD2 matching over 9 bases. The CDR3 has 15 amino acids. The germline CDR1 and CDR2 sequences are DFQATT and SNEGSKA (reference sequence). V lost 3 bases, J lost 0 bases, and 6 bases stayed unmatched.

This clonotype has just a few counts. The J gene is TRBJ2-5, the V gene TRBV7-6, with TRBD2 matching over 14 bases. The germline V gene encodes CDR1 SGHVS and CDR2 FNYEAQ. V trimming: 4 bases; J trimming: 5 bases; junction bases outside the gene matches: 3. This CDR3 is 15 amino acids long. The CDR3 region is CASSWRLAGGETQYF. CDR3 DNA sequence: TGTGCCAGCAGCTGGCGACTAGCGGGGGGGGAGACCCAGTACTTC.

This clonotype was observed many times. The rearrangement links TRBV9 to TRBJ2-7; TRBD1 agrees at 7 bases. In germline, CDR1 is SGDLS, CDR2 YYNGEE. The CDR3 is 11 residues long. The CDR3 region is CAKTGTHEQYV. The CDR3 bases are TGTGCTAAGACAGGGACCCACGAGCAGTACGTC.

This clonotype came up many times. V and J are TRBV11-2 and TRBJ2-7; D remains ambiguous. The CDR3 covers 12 residues. Germline V gives CDR1 SGHAT, CDR2 FQNNGV. Between the trimmed V and J ends, which lost 3 bases and 4 bases, there was a span of 7 bases. This CDR3 is CASSLARYEQYV. DNA for the CDR3: TGTGCCAGCAGCTTGGCCAGGTACGAGCAGTACGTC.

This clonotype was counted at least ten times. This chain links TRBV27 with TRBJ1-2, with no clear D. Trimming pared 2 bases from V and 4 bases from J, leaving 11 bases between. Germline V gene data show CDR1 as MNHEY and CDR2 as SMNVEV (reference sequence). This CDR3 spans 14 amino acids. The CDR3: CASSLGGSTYGYTF. CDR3 DNA sequence: TGTGCCAGCAGTTTAGGCGGGAGTACCTATGGCTACACCTTC.

This clonotype was counted ten times or more. CDR3 protein: CASSRDIFYEQYV. In DNA, the CDR3 is TGCGCCAGCAGCCGCGACATATTCTACGAGCAGTACGTC. The V gene is TRBV4-1, the J gene TRBJ2-7, with no clear D. Trimming took off 4 bases at V and 3 bases at J, with 10 bases between the two ends. The CDR3 has 13 amino acids. The germline CDR1 and CDR2 sequences are MGHRA and YSYEKL.

The CDR3 loop is CASSLAIGGAKTDTQYF. DNA for the CDR3: TGTGCCAGCAGCTTAGCGATCGGGGGGGCAAAGACAGATACGCAGTATTTT. The chain joins TRBV7-2 to TRBJ2-3; 8 bases are a match to TRBD2. Germline V gives CDR1 SGHTA, CDR2 FQGNSA. Trimming at V came to 0 bases and at J to 3 bases, leaving 8 bases not matched to a gene. CDR3 length: 17 amino acids.

This clonotype occurred a few times. The genes are TRBV15 and TRBJ1-4; D is perhaps TRBD1 (6 bases). V was cut by 2 bases and J by 5 bases, with 18 bases left in between. Germline V lookup: CDR1 LNHNV, CDR2 YYDKDF (reference sequence). The CDR3 length is 17 residues. Here the CDR3 reads CATSRPSLGQQNEKLFF. The CDR3 DNA is TGTGCCACCAGCAGACCAAGTTTAGGACAGCAGAATGAAAAACTGTTTTTT. Together with reference TRBV15 and TRBJ1-4, the CDR3 gives the full variable domain: DAMVIQNPRYQVTQFGKPVTLSCSQTLNHNVMYWYQQKSSQAPKLLFHYYDKDFNNEADTPDNFQSRRPNTSFCFLDIRSPGLGDTAMYLCATSRPSLGQQNEKLFFGSGTQLSVL.